The clone carrying this T cell receptor beta chain showed up many times. The entry originates in a study of T cells after yellow fever vaccination. The 5'RACE template-switching step produced TCR cDNA and added a universal primer site and UMIs. TCRdb re-analysed the 5' RACE reads in MiXCR, keeping a single row per CDR3 protein. The sample lists 140,000 to 150,000 distinct CDR3 sequences; 6.6% were seen once. The CDR3 consists of 16 residues. The ends were cut back, 0 bases at V and 0 bases at J, with 9 bases in the middle. The germline V gene encodes CDR1 SQVTM and CDR2 ANQGSEA. This TCR was recovered from a man aged 25 to 45 who received the YFV17D yellow fever vaccine. The starting material was CD4+ T cells sorted from PBMCs, obtained 10 days after the yellow fever booster vaccination. The rearrangement joins TRBV29-1 to TRBJ2-6; D not resolved. This chain's CDR3 is CSVEEVKHSGANVLTF. The CDR3 DNA sequence: TGCAGCGTTGAAGAGGTTAAGCACTCTGGGGCCAACGTCCTGACTTTC. Looking up the rest from reference TRBV29-1 and TRBJ2-6 gives the full variable domain: SAVISQKPSRDICQRGTSLTIQCQVDSQVTMMFWYRQQPGQSLTLIATANQGSEATYESGFVIDKFPISRPNLTFSTLTVSNMSPEDSSIYLCSVEEVKHSGANVLTFGAGSRLTVL.